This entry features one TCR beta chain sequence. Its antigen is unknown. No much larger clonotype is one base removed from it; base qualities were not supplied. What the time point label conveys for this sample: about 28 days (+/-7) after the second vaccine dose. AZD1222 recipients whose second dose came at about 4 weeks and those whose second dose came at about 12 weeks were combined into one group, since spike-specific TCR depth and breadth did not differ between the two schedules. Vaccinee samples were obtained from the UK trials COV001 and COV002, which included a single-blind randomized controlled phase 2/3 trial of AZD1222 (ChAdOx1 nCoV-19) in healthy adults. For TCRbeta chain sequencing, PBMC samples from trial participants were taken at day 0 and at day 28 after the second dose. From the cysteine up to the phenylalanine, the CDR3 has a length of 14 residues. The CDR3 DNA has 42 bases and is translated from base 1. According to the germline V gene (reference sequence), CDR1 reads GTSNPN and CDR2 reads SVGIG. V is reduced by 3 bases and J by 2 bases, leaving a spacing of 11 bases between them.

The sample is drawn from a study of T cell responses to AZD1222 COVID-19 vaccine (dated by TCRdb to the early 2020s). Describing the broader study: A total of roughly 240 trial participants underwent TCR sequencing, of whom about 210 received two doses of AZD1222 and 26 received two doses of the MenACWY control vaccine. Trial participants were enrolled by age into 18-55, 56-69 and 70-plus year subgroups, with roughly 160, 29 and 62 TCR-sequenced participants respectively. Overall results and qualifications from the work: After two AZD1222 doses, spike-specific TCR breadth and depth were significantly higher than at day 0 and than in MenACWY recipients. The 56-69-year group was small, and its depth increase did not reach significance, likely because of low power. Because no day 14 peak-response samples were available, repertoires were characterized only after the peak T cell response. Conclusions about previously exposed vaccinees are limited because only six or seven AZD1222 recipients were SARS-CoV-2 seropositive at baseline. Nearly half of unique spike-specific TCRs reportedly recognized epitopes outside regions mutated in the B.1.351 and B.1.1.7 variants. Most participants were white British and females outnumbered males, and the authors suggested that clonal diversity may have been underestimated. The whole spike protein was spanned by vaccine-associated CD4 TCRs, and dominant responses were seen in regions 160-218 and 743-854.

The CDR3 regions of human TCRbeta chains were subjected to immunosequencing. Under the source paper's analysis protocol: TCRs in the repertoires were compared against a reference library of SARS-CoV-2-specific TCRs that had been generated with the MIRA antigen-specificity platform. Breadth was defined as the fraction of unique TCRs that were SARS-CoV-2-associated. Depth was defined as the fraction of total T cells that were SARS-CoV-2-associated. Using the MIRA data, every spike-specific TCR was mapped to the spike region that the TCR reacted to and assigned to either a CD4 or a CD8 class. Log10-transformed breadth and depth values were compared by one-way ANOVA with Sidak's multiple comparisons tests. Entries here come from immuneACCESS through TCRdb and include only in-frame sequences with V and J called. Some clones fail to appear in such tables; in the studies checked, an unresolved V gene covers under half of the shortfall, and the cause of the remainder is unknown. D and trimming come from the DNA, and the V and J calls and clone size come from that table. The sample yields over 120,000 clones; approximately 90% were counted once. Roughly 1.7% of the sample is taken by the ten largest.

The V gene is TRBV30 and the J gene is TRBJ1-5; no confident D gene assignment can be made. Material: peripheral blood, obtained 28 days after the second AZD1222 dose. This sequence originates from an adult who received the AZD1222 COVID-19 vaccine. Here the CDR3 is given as CAWSLGRGNQPQHF. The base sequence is TGTGCCTGGAGCCTAGGACGGGGCAATCAGCCCCAGCATTTT.